This TCR beta chain was recorded in a study of cytomegalovirus exposure and HLA in healthy donors. Across the whole study: Of all 360 or so donors who were genotyped, roughly 81% belonged to the Caucasian-associated ancestry cluster. Study-level findings and limits: When analyzed later, a missense DCLRE1C variant was found to be linked to TCR beta V- and J-gene trimming. The study listed 150 to 200 cytomegalovirus-associated TCR beta chains.

The study ran its PCR with 60 Vbeta and 13 Jbeta primers. Only in-frame clones appear in the TCRdb table, and some are missing; sequencing was by immunoSEQ multiplex PCR. The profile shows under 200,000 clones, approximately 78% of them singletons. Germline V gene sequence: CDR1 SGHTA, CDR2 FQGNSA. This CDR3 region has 15 residues. Trimming removed 1 base at V and 7 bases at J, with 11 bases between. Remarks on this clone: The antigen remains unidentified.

The receptor was isolated from a woman aged 18-35 years in good health and CMV-seronegative. The V call is TRBV7-2, the J call TRBJ1-6; no firm D call. Sequenced input: PBMCs. The CDR3 DNA reads as TGTGCCAGCAGCTTAGATGGCAGAAACAATTCACCCCTCCACTTT. Translated: CASSLDGRNNSPLHF.